This entry lists 20 T cell receptor beta chains sequenced from one sample in a study of identical twins. One entry per CDR3 protein results from TCRdb running MiXCR on the 5' RACE reads. Of roughly 710,000 distinct CDR3 sequences in the sample, 5.5% to 6.5% were seen once. Sequenced input: naive T cells sorted from blood. Every receptor here comes from a man younger than 35 in good health.

The J gene is TRBJ2-3, the V gene TRBV5-1; 8 positions agree with TRBD1. This CDR3 spans 16 amino acids. V shed 0 bases and J 4 bases; nucleotides not matched to a gene: 7. The V gene's germline CDR1 is SGHRS and CDR2 YFSETQ. The CDR3 protein is CASSLGQGLTADTQYF. The CDR3 nucleotides are TGCGCCAGCAGCTTGGGACAGGGGCTTACAGCAGATACGCAGTATTTT.

This clonotype was counted a few times. The gene calls are TRBV7-2 and TRBJ2-6, with a tentative D call TRBD1 (5 bases). The germline V gene encodes CDR1 SGHTA and CDR2 FQGNSA. V dropped 5 bases and J dropped 3 bases, with 17 bases sitting between them. The CDR3 has 17 amino acids. CDR3 nucleotide sequence: TGTGCCAGCAGCCTATCCAAGACAGCTTATGGGGCCAACGTCCTGACTTTC. As protein: CASSLSKTAYGANVLTF.

This clonotype appeared once. The rearrangement joins TRBV29-1 to TRBJ1-2, with D unclear. This CDR3 region has 10 residues. Germline V CDR1 and CDR2: SQVTM, ANQGSEA. Trimming left V 8 bases short and J 6 bases short, with 10 bases between. The CDR3 loop reads CSTREDGYTF. CDR3 nucleotide sequence: TGCAGCACGAGGGAAGATGGCTACACCTTC.

V usage is TRBV28 and J usage is TRBJ2-5; the match to TRBD1 covers 7 bases. V lost 5 bases to trimming and J lost 7 bases; unmatched junction nucleotides: 16. This CDR3 region has 16 residues. The germline V gene has CDR1 MDHEN and CDR2 SYDVKM. The CDR3 DNA reads as TGTGCCAGCAGTCACGAAGGGGGCTTCACGCTCCGGACCCAGTACTTC. Its protein product is CASSHEGGFTLRTQYF.

Many counts were recorded for this clonotype. This chain joins TRBV29-1 and TRBJ1-1, with D maybe TRBD1 (5 bases). V lost 2 bases, J lost 2 bases, and 9 bases lay in between. The CDR3 runs 13 residues. Germline V gene sequence: CDR1 SQVTM, CDR2 ANQGSEA. The CDR3 bases are TGCAGCGTTGAACCAGGGCTTAACACTGAAGCTTTCTTT. Residues: CSVEPGLNTEAFF. Combining the CDR3 with reference TRBV29-1 and TRBJ1-1 gives the whole variable domain SAVISQKPSRDICQRGTSLTIQCQVDSQVTMMFWYRQQPGQSLTLIATANQGSEATYESGFVIDKFPISRPNLTFSTLTVSNMSPEDSSIYLCSVEPGLNTEAFFGQGTRLTVV.

Comments on this clonotype: The junction does not match germline at one end; this may be a read error. The chain links TRBV7-9 to TRBJ2-7; D is perhaps TRBD1 (6 bases). CDR1 and CDR2 from the germline V gene are SEHNR and FQNEAQ (reference sequence). CDR3 size: 11 residues. CDR3 protein: CASSDDRLPFF. CDR3 nucleotides: TGTGCCAGCAGTGATGACAGGCTCCCCTTCTTC.

J is TRBJ2-7 and V is TRBV12-3 or TRBV12-4; perhaps TRBD1 as D (5 bases). V gave up 5 bases and J gave up 2 bases, with 10 bases separating them. This CDR3 region has 13 residues. CDR3 residues: CASSRGTAYEQYV. The CDR3 DNA is TGTGCCAGCAGTAGGGGTACAGCCTACGAGCAGTACGTC.

This clonotype was seen at least ten times. CDR3 region: CASSFTNEQFF. DNA for the CDR3: TGCGCCAGCAGCTTCACCAATGAGCAGTTCTTC. The chain couples TRBV5-1 to TRBJ2-1, with no clear D. This CDR3 has 11 residues. Germline assignment: CDR1 SGHRS and CDR2 YFSETQ. Trimming shortened V by 2 bases and J by 6 bases, and 3 bases separated the two germline ends. The entire variable domain, with the rest obtained from reference TRBV5-1 and TRBJ2-1, is as follows: KAGVTQTPRYLIKTRGQQVTLSCSPISGHRSVSWYQQTPGQGLQFLFEYFSETQRNKGNFPGRFSGRQFSNSRSEMNVSTLELGDSALYLCASSFTNEQFFGPGTRLTVL.

The gene calls are TRBV18 and TRBJ2-5, with a tentative D call TRBD1 (6 bases). The V gene lost 1 base and the J gene lost 3 bases, with 15 bases spanning the gap. The length of the CDR3 is 16 residues. The germline V gene encodes CDR1 KGHSH and CDR2 LQKENI. CDR3 DNA sequence: TGTGCCAGCTCACCACTTGTCGGGGCAGGGGAAGAGACCCAGTACTTC. It yields the protein CASSPLVGAGEETQYF.

This clonotype has more than one count but fewer than ten. The chain couples TRBV5-1 to TRBJ2-5; weak D call: TRBD1 (5 bases). CDR1 is SGHRS, CDR2 YFSETQ, per germline. V was clipped by 5 bases and J by 2 bases, with 16 bases between them. The CDR3 covers 15 residues. CDR3 loop: CASSPNTGPQETQYF. The CDR3 DNA reads as TGCGCCAGCAGTCCCAATACAGGCCCGCAAGAGACCCAGTACTTC.

This clonotype was recorded many times. The chain couples TRBV10-3 to TRBJ2-5; 9 bases map to TRBD2. V shed 5 bases and J 5 bases; nucleotides not matched to a gene: 6. In germline, CDR1 is ENHRY, CDR2 SYGVKD. The CDR3 extends over 14 amino acids. CDR3 DNA: TGTGCCATCAGTCTTAGCGGGAGTTGGGAGACCCAGTACTTC. This translates into CAISLSGSWETQYF.

There are many counts of this clonotype. CDR3 nucleotide sequence: TGCAGCGTTTGGACCCAGGGCTACGAGCAGTACTTC. It encodes CSVWTQGYEQYF. This chain links TRBV29-1 with TRBJ2-7; D perhaps matches TRBD1 (5 bases). Deletions cut 5 bases from V and 3 bases from J, with 11 bases between. The CDR3 length is 12 residues. From germline, CDR1 is SQVTM and CDR2 ANQGSEA.

This clonotype showed up just a few times. The chain uses TRBV6-1 and TRBJ1-5; D may be TRBD1 (6 bases). This CDR3 has 17 amino acids. The V gene lost 5 bases and the J gene lost 2 bases, with 19 bases spanning the gap. From germline, CDR1 is MNHNS and CDR2 SASEGT. The CDR3 DNA sequence: TGTGCCAGCAGTACAGGGCCAGACAGTCCGGGCAATCAGCCCCAGCATTTT. It specifies CASSTGPDSPGNQPQHF.

In this sample, this clonotype turned up many times. This rearrangement joins TRBV5-6 to TRBJ1-4; D uncertain. CDR1 and CDR2 (germline): SGHDT, YYEEEE. The ends were cut back, 1 base at V and 3 bases at J, with 19 bases in the middle. The CDR3 spans 18 residues. Here the CDR3 reads CASSLWASGGRANEKLFF. DNA for the CDR3: TGTGCCAGCAGCTTGTGGGCATCTGGTGGACGGGCTAATGAAAAACTGTTTTTT.

This clonotype occurred a few times. The chain's CDR3 is CASGLGGTSGYTGELFF. CDR3 DNA: TGTGCCAGCGGGCTGGGGGGGACTAGCGGATACACCGGGGAGCTGTTTTTT. The chain joins TRBV9 to TRBJ2-2; 11 positions agree with TRBD2. Germline lookup yields CDR1 SGDLS and CDR2 YYNGEE. The trim removed 7 bases at V and 3 bases at J, leaving 11 bases unmatched. The CDR3 runs to 17 residues.

This clonotype was counted a few times. The chain has TRBV29-1 and TRBJ2-3; D not certain. The CDR3 loop spans 12 amino acids. Trimming cost V 3 bases and J 5 bases, with 9 bases left between them. Germline CDR1 is SQVTM and CDR2 is ANQGSEA. The CDR3 coding sequence is TGCAGCGTTGACTCAGACGGAGATACGCAGTATTTT. It codes for CSVDSDGDTQYF.

At least ten counts were recorded for this clonotype. The rearrangement uses TRBV6-1 and TRBJ2-1; D call uncertain. CDR3 size: 13 residues. V was pared by 1 base and J by 9 bases, with 10 bases between. The germline V gene encodes CDR1 MNHNS and CDR2 SASEGT. The CDR3 DNA reads TGTGCCAGCAGTGAAGATAGGCGAAGTGAGCAGTTCTTC. The encoded protein is CASSEDRRSEQFF.

At least ten counts were recorded for this clonotype. The CDR3 here is CSAGGPSYEQYF. In DNA form, the CDR3 reads TGCAGCGCTGGGGGGCCTTCCTACGAGCAGTACTTC. The V and J genes are TRBV20-1 and TRBJ2-7; TRBD1 or TRBD2 may be the D gene (6 bases each). This CDR3 is built from 12 residues. Per the germline V gene, CDR1 is DFQATT and CDR2 is SNEGSKA (reference sequence).

This clonotype was counted only a few times. The chain recombines TRBV20-1 with TRBJ2-5; perhaps TRBD2 as D (6 bases). Per the germline V gene, CDR1 is DFQATT and CDR2 is SNEGSKA (reference sequence). The CDR3 covers 15 residues. V gave up 0 bases and J gave up 3 bases, with 14 bases separating them. In DNA, the CDR3 is TGCAGTGCTAGAGATGGGTCGACGGGAGAAGAGACCCAGTACTTC. Protein: CSARDGSTGEETQYF.

The J gene is TRBJ2-6, the V gene TRBV7-3; D is ambiguous. The V and J ends lost 1 base and 1 base respectively, with 5 bases between them. The germline gives CDR1 SGHTA, CDR2 FQGTGA. The CDR3 covers 15 residues. CDR3 sequence reads: CASSLRESGANVLTF. In DNA, the CDR3 is TGTGCCAGCAGCTTAAGGGAATCTGGGGCCAACGTCCTGACTTTC. The whole variable domain, filled in from reference TRBV7-3 and TRBJ2-6, reads GAGVSQTPSNKVTEKGKYVELRCDPISGHTALYWYRQSLGQGPEFLIYFQGTGAADDSGLPNDRFFAVRPEGSVSTLKIQRTERGDSAVYLCASSLRESGANVLTFGAGSRLTVL.